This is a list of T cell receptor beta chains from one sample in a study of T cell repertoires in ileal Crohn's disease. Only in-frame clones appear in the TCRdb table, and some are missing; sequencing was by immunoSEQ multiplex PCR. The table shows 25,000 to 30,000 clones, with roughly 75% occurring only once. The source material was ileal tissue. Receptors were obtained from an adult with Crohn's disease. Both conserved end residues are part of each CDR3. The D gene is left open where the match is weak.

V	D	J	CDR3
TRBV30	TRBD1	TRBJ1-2	CAWYRDRALKGYTF
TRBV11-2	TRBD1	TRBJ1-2	CASSLYGQGISSGYTF
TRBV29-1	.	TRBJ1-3	CSAKRRNTIYF
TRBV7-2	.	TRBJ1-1	CASSLSSEAFF
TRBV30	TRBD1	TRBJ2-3	CAWTTGQGSADTQYF
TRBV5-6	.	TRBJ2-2	CASSLVLLGGGNTGELFF
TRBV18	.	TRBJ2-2	CASSPYTSNTGELFF
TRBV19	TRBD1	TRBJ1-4	CASSPRQGRNEKLFF
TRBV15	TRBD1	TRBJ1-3	CATSSGGTGNTIYF
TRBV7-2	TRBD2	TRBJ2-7	CASSVTGTSSYEQYF
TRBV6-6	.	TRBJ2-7	CASSYPSRSVAYEQYF
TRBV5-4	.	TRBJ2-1	CASSPRAGNEQFF
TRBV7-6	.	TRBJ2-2	CASSLEAGDDTGELFF
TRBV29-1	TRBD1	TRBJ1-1	CSVRRTGVNTEAFF
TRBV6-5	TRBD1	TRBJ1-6	CASSWDTGTANSPLHF
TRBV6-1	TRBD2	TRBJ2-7	CASRETSGASYEQYF
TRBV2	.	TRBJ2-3	CASSEEARTDTQYF
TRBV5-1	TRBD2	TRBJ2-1	CASSLAGGAGYNEQFF
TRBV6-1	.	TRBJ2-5	CASTRDNAQETQYF
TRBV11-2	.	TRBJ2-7	CASSPGRYEQYF
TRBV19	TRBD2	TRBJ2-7	CASSRLGTSGTYEQYF
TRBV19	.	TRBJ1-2	CASSTAGLNYGYTF
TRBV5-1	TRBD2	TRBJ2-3	CASSIVAGSTDTQYF
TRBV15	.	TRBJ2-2	CATSRGQRLNTGELFF